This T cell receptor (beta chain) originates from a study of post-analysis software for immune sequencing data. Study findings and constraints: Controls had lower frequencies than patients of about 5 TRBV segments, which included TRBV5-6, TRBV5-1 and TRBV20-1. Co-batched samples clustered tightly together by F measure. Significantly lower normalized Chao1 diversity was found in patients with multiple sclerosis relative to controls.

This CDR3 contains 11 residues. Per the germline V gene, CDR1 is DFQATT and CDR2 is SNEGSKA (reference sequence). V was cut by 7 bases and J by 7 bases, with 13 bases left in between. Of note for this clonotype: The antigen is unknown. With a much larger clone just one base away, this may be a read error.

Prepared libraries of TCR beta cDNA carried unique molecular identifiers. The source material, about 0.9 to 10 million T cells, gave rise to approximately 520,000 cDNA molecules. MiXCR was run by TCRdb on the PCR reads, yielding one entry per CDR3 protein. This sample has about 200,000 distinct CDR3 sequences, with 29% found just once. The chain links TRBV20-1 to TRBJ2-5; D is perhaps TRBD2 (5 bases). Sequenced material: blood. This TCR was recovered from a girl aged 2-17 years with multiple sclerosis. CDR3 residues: CSVLAPLTQYF. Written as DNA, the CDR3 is TGCAGTGTCCTAGCCCCACTGACCCAGTACTTC.